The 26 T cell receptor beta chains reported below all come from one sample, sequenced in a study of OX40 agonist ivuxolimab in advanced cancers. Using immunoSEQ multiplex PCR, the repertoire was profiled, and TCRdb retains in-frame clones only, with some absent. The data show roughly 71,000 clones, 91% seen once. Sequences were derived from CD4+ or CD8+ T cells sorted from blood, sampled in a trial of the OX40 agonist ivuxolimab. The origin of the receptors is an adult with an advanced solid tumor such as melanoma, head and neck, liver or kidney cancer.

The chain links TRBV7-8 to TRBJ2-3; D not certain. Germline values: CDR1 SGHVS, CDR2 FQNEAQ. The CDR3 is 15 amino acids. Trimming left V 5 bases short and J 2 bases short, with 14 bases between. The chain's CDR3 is CASSNAQLNTDTQYF. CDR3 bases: TGTGCCAGCAGCAACGCACAGCTAAACACAGATACGCAGTATTTT.

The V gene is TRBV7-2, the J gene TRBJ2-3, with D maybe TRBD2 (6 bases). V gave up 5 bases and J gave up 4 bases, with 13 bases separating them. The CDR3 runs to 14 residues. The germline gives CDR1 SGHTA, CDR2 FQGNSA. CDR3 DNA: TGTGCCAGCAGCAACCCGGGGGTTGCAGATACGCAGTATTTT. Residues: CASSNPGVADTQYF.

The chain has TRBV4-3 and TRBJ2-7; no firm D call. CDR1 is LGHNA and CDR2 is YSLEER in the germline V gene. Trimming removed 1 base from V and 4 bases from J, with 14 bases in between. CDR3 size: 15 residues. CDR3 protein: CASSQGWAASYEQYF. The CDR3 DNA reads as TGCGCCAGCAGCCAAGGATGGGCAGCGTCATACGAGCAGTACTTC.

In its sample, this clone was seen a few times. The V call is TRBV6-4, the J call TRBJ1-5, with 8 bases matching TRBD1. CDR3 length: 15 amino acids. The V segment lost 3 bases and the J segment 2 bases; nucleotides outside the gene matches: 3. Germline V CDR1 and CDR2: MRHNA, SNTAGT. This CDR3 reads CASSEETGGNQPQHF. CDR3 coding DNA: TGTGCCAGCAGTGAGGAGACAGGGGGCAATCAGCCCCAGCATTTT.

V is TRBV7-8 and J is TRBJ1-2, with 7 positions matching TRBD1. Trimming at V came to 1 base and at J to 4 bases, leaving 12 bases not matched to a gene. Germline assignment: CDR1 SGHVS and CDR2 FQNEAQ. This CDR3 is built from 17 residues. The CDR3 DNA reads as TGTGCCAGCAGCTTAGTTGCCCCAGGGGGGGGAACCTATGGCTACACCTTC. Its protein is CASSLVAPGGGTYGYTF. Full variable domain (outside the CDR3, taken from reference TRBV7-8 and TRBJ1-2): GAGVSQSPRYKVAKRGQDVALRCDPISGHVSLFWYQQALGQGPEFLTYFQNEAQLDKSGLPSDRFFAERPEGSVSTLKIQRTQQEDSAVYLCASSLVAPGGGTYGYTFGSGTRLTVV.

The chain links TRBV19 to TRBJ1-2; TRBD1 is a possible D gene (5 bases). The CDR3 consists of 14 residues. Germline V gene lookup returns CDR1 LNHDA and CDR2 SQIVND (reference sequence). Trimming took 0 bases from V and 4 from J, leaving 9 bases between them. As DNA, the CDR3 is TGTGCCAGTAGTATAGACGCTGGGGCCTATGGCTACACCTTC. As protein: CASSIDAGAYGYTF.

In DNA, the CDR3 is TGTGCCAGCAGCTTAACCCTCGGGGGACAGATGAACACCGGGGAGCTGTTTTTT. Protein product: CASSLTLGGQMNTGELFF. The chain is built from TRBV7-9 and TRBJ2-2; a possible D gene is TRBD1 (7 bases). This CDR3 spans 18 amino acids. Trimming stripped 2 bases from V and 1 base from J, with 17 bases between. In germline, CDR1 is SEHNR, CDR2 FQNEAQ (reference sequence).

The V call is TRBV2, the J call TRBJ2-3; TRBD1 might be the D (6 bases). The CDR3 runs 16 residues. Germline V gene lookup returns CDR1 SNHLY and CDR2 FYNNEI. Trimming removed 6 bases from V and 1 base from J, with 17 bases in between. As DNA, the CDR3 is TGTGCCAGCAGCGATGGATGGGGGCTAGGCACAGATACGCAGTATTTT. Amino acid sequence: CASSDGWGLGTDTQYF.

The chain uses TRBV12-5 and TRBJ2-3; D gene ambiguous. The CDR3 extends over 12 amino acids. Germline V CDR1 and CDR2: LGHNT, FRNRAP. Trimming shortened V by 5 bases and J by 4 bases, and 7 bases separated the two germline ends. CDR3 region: CASGRGADTQYF. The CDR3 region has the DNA TGTGCTAGTGGTCGAGGCGCAGATACGCAGTATTTT.

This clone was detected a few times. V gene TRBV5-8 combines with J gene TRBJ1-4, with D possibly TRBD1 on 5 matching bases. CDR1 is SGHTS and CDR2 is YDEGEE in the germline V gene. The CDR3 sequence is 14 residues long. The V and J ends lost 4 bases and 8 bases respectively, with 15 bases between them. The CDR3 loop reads CASSEGTGEEKLFF. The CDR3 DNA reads TGTGCCAGCAGCGAAGGGACGGGGGAGGAAAAACTGTTTTTT.

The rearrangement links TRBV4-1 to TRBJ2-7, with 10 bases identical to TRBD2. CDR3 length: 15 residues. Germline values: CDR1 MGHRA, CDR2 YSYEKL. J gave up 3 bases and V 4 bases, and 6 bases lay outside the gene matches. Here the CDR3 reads CASSLRLAGVYEQYF. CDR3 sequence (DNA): TGCGCCAGCAGCCTTCGGCTAGCGGGAGTCTACGAGCAGTACTTC.

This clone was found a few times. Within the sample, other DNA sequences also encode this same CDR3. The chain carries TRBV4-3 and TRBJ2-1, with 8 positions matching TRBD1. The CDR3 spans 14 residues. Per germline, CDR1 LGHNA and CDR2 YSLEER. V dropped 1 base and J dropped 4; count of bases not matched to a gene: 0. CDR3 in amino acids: CASSQGTGYNEQFF. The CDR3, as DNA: TGCGCCAGCAGCCAAGGGACAGGGTACAATGAGCAGTTCTTC.

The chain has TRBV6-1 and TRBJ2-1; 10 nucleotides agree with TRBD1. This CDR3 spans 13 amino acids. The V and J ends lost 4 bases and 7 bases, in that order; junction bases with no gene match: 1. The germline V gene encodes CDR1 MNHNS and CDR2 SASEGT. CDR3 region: CASSGTGGNEQFF. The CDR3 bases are TGTGCCAGCAGTGGGACAGGGGGAAATGAGCAGTTCTTC.

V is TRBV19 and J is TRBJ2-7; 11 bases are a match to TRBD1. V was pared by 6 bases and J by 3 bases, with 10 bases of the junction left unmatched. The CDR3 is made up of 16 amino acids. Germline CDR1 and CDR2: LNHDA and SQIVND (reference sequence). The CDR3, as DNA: TGTGCCAGTAGCTGGATGCCGGGACAGGGGGTCTACGAGCAGTACTTC. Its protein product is CASSWMPGQGVYEQYF.

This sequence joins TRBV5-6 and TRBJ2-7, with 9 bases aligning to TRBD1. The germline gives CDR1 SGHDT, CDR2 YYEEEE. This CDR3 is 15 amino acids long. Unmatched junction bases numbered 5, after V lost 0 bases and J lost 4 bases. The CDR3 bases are TGTGCCAGCAGCTTGGGGGACAGGGAGGTGTACGAGCAGTACTTC. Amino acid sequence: CASSLGDREVYEQYF. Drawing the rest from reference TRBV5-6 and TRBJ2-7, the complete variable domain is DAGVTQSPTHLIKTRGQQVTLRCSPKSGHDTVSWYQQALGQGPQFIFQYYEEEERQRGNFPDRFSGHQFPNYSSELNVNALLLGDSALYLCASSLGDREVYEQYFGPGTRLTVT.

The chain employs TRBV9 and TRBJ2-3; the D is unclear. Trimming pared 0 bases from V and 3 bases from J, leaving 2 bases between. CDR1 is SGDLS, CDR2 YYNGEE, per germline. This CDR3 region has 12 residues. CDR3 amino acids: CASSVGTDTQYF. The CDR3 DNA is TGTGCCAGCAGCGTAGGAACAGATACGCAGTATTTT.

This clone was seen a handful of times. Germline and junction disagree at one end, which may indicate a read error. The CDR3 DNA follows: TGTGCTAGCAGCTTGACGGAAGACTACGAGCAGTACTTC. Residues: CASSLTEDYEQYF. V and J are TRBV7-7 and TRBJ2-7; D is unclear. CDR1 and CDR2 from the germline V gene are SSHAT and FNYEAQ (reference sequence). This CDR3 spans 13 amino acids.

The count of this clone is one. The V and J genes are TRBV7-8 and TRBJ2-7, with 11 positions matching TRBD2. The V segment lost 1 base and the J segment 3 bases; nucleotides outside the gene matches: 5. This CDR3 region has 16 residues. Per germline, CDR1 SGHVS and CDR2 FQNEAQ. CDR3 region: CASSLDPGLADYEQYF. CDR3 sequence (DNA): TGTGCCAGCAGCTTAGATCCGGGACTAGCGGACTACGAGCAGTACTTC.

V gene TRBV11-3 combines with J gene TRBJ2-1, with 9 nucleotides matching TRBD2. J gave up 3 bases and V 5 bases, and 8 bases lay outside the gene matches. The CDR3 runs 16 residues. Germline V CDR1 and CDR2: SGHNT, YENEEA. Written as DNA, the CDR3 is TGTGCCAGCAGCCCAACAGCGGGAGGAGACTACAATGAGCAGTTCTTC. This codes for CASSPTAGGDYNEQFF. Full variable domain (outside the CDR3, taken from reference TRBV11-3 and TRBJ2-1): EAGVVQSPRYKIIEKKQPVAFWCNPISGHNTLYWYLQNLGQGPELLIRYENEEAVDDSQLPKDRFSAERLKGVDSTLKIQPAELGDSAVYLCASSPTAGGDYNEQFFGPGTRLTVL.

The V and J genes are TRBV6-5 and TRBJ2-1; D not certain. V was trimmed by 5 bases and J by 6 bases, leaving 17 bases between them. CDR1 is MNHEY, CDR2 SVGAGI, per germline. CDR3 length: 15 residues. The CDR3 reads CASSRLSMRGNEQFF. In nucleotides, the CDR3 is TGTGCCAGCAGTAGACTCTCCATGCGCGGCAATGAGCAGTTCTTC.

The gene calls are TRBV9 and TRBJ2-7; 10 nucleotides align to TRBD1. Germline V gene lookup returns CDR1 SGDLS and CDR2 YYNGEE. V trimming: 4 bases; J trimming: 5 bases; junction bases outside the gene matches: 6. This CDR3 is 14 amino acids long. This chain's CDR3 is CASSFRDRGHEQYF. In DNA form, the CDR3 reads TGTGCCAGCAGCTTCCGGGACAGGGGCCACGAGCAGTACTTC.

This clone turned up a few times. The CDR3 sequence: CASSLMGSEAFF. The CDR3 bases are TGTGCCAGCAGTTTAATGGGGTCTGAAGCTTTCTTT. The chain links TRBV28 to TRBJ1-1; D call uncertain. Germline V gives CDR1 MDHEN, CDR2 SYDVKM. Trimming took off 2 bases at V and 6 bases at J, with 7 bases between the two ends. This CDR3 is 12 amino acids long.

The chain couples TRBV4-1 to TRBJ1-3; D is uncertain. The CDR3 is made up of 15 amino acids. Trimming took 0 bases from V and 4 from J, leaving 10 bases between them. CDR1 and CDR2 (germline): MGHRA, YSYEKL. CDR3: CASSQDPGLGNTIYF. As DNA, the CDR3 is TGCGCCAGCAGCCAAGATCCGGGGTTGGGAAACACCATATATTTT.

The CDR3: CASSSGQGTQPQHF. CDR3 nucleotide sequence: TGTGCCAGCAGCTCTGGACAGGGAACTCAGCCCCAGCATTTT. V and J are TRBV5-5 and TRBJ1-5; 8 nucleotides agree with TRBD1. With 3 bases clipped from V and 6 bases from J, the junction kept 5 bases outside the gene matches. Looked up from germline, CDR1 is SGHKS and CDR2 is YYEKEE (reference sequence). CDR3 size: 14 residues. The complete variable domain, with remaining parts taken from reference TRBV5-5 and TRBJ1-5, reads DAGVTQSPTHLIKTRGQQVTLRCSPISGHKSVSWYQQVLGQGPQFIFQYYEKEERGRGNFPDRFSARQFPNYSSELNVNALLLGDSALYLCASSSGQGTQPQHFGDGTRLSIL.

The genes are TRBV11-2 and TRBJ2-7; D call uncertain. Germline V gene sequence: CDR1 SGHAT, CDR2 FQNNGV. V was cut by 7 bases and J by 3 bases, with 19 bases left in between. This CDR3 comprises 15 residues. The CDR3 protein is CASTFGVYWIYEQYF. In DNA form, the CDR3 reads TGTGCCAGCACCTTTGGGGTTTATTGGATCTACGAGCAGTACTTC.

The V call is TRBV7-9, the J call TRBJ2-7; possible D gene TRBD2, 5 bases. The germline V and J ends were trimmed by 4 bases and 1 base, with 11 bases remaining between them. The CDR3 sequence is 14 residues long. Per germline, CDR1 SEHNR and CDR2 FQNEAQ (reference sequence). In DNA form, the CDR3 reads TGTGCCAGCAGCTCTGGACTGACGTCCTACGAGCAGTACTTC. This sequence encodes CASSSGLTSYEQYF.